One sample yielded the 22 T cell receptor beta chains listed below, sequenced in a study of T cell changes during pregnancy in multiple sclerosis. Only in-frame clones appear in the TCRdb table, and some are missing; sequencing was by immunoSEQ multiplex PCR. The sample yields around 60,000 clones, 93% seen once. The source was peripheral blood, collected after pregnancy. The receptor set was obtained from a female donor with multiple sclerosis, enrolled in a pregnancy study.

The V call is TRBV5-1, the J call TRBJ2-1; 9 bases agree with TRBD2. This CDR3 has 15 amino acids. Germline V CDR1 and CDR2: SGHRS, YFSETQ. The junction had 13 bases not matched to a gene; V was cut back by 7 bases and J by 8 bases. In nucleotides, the CDR3 is TGCGCCAGCGTCCTTAGCGGGAGAAAAGGCGATGAGCAGTTCTTC. Its protein is CASVLSGRKGDEQFF.

The rearrangement links TRBV6-5 to TRBJ1-5, with D hard to call. V lost 7 bases to trimming and J lost 3 bases, with 10 bases between them. There are 13 residues in the CDR3. Per germline, CDR1 MNHEY and CDR2 SVGAGI. The CDR3 nucleotides are TGTGCCAGCACTTCCGGGGTCAATCAGCCCCAGCATTTT. Its translation: CASTSGVNQPQHF.

The chain couples TRBV11-1 to TRBJ2-2; the match to TRBD2 covers 8 bases. After removal of 5 bases from V and 7 bases from J, the junction contained 15 bases not matched to a gene. The CDR3 runs to 17 residues. Germline V lookup: CDR1 SGHAT, CDR2 FQDESV (reference sequence). In nucleotides, the CDR3 is TGTGCCAGCAGCCCGGCAACCCAGCGGGAGTGGATCGGGGAGCTGTTTTTT. The encoded protein is CASSPATQREWIGELFF.

The CDR3 spells CASSQHSGRGPYEQYF. The CDR3 bases are TGCGCCAGCAGCCAACACAGCGGGAGGGGACCCTACGAGCAGTACTTC. The chain carries TRBV4-3 and TRBJ2-7, with TRBD2 matching over 10 bases. This CDR3 is built from 16 residues. Germline V gene data show CDR1 as LGHNA and CDR2 as YSLEER. V lost 2 bases and J lost 2; bases outside the gene matches: 6.

This sequence joins TRBV27 and TRBJ2-7, with 7 bases that match TRBD2. Trimming cost V 6 bases and J 2 bases; bases outside gene matches: 7. From germline, CDR1 is MNHEY and CDR2 SMNVEV (reference sequence). This CDR3 comprises 14 residues. CDR3 loop: CASRGGSGPYEQYF. The CDR3 bases are TGTGCCAGCAGAGGCGGGAGCGGACCCTACGAGCAGTACTTC.

The chain employs TRBV4-2 and TRBJ1-1, with TRBD1 identical over 7 bases. This CDR3 has 15 residues. Looked up from germline, CDR1 is LGHNA and CDR2 is YNFKEQ. The V gene end was trimmed by 4 bases and the J gene end by 1 base; junction bases not matched to a gene: 6. The CDR3 sequence: CASSRQGLGNTEAFF. Here the CDR3 DNA reads TGTGCCAGCAGCCGACAGGGACTGGGGAACACTGAAGCTTTCTTT.

This clone showed up just once. The gene calls are TRBV5-1 and TRBJ2-5, with a weak D call TRBD2 (5 bases). Germline V CDR1 and CDR2: SGHRS, YFSETQ. This CDR3 comprises 14 residues. Trimming shortened V by 4 bases and J by 5 bases, and 15 bases separated the two germline ends. As DNA, the CDR3 is TGCGCCAGCAGCCATATCCCGGGGATGGAGACCCAGTACTTC. It encodes CASSHIPGMETQYF.

The V and J genes are TRBV7-9 and TRBJ1-2, with TRBD1 matching over 7 bases. The CDR3 runs 17 residues. V was clipped by 2 bases and J by 4 bases; unmatched bases: 13. Germline V gene data show CDR1 as SEHNR and CDR2 as FQNEAQ (reference sequence). The CDR3 spells CASSLRSTGKRPYGYTF. DNA for the CDR3: TGTGCCAGCAGCTTACGGTCGACAGGGAAGCGTCCCTATGGCTACACCTTC.

This chain connects TRBV29-1 to TRBJ2-3, with unresolved D. V shed 6 bases and J shed 2 bases, with 12 bases lying between them. CDR1 SQVTM and CDR2 ANQGSEA come from the germline V gene. CDR3 length: 13 amino acids. CDR3 sequence reads: CSVLLRFTDTQYF. CDR3 DNA: TGCAGCGTGCTCTTGCGGTTCACAGATACGCAGTATTTT.

This chain links TRBV7-2 with TRBJ2-7, with 7 bases matching TRBD1. The ends lost 0 bases at V and 5 bases at J; junction bases unmatched: 10. From germline, CDR1 is SGHTA and CDR2 FQGNSA. CDR3 length: 16 residues. The DNA of the CDR3 is TGTGCCAGCAGCTTAGCGTCTGGGACAGCCAGGAACGAGCAGTACTTC. Residues: CASSLASGTARNEQYF.

The rearrangement uses TRBV5-4 and TRBJ2-5; possibly TRBD1 for D (5 bases). Per germline, CDR1 SGHNT and CDR2 YYREEE (reference sequence). CDR3 size: 15 residues. The ends were cut back, 2 bases at V and 3 bases at J, with 14 bases in the middle. CDR3 DNA: TGTGCCAGCAGCTTTAATCCCAGGGCTGAAGAGACCCAGTACTTC. Translation gives CASSFNPRAEETQYF.

The chain combines TRBV13 with TRBJ2-7; 11 positions match TRBD2. This CDR3 is 15 amino acids long. After removal of 3 bases from V and 3 bases from J, the junction contained 4 bases not matched to a gene. The germline CDR1 and CDR2 sequences are PRHDT and FYEKMQ (reference sequence). CDR3 sequence reads: CASSFSTSGSYEQYF. CDR3 nucleotide sequence: TGTGCCAGCAGCTTTAGTACTAGCGGGAGCTACGAGCAGTACTTC.

This sequence joins TRBV5-6 and TRBJ2-1; a weak D match, TRBD2 (6 bases). Germline V CDR1 and CDR2: SGHDT, YYEEEE. CDR3 length: 19 amino acids. With 4 bases removed from V and 4 bases from J, the gap between germline ends came to 27 bases. The CDR3 here is CASSRGGASLTRPYNEQFF. The CDR3 region has the DNA TGTGCCAGCAGCCGGGGAGGAGCCTCACTTACACGCCCTTACAATGAGCAGTTCTTC.

This chain links TRBV19 with TRBJ1-2; possibly TRBD1 for D (6 bases). The length of the CDR3 is 13 residues. V gave up 3 bases and J gave up 7 bases, with 12 bases separating them. The germline CDR1 and CDR2 sequences are LNHDA and SQIVND (reference sequence). CDR3 in amino acids: CASSIVAGVGYTF. CDR3 in DNA: TGTGCCAGTAGTATTGTTGCAGGGGTTGGCTACACCTTC.

The rearrangement uses TRBV7-6 and TRBJ2-7, with 8 bases aligning to TRBD1. Germline V gene lookup returns CDR1 SGHVS and CDR2 FNYEAQ. The CDR3 length is 13 residues. V shed 5 bases and J 6 bases; nucleotides not matched to a gene: 6. The CDR3 reads CASSLGGTGEQYF. The CDR3 DNA reads TGTGCCAGCAGCCTTGGCGGGACAGGCGAGCAGTACTTC.

The V and J genes are TRBV15 and TRBJ2-2; 9 bases line up with TRBD2. The V and J ends lost 5 bases and 4 bases, in that order; junction bases with no gene match: 8. Germline loops: CDR1 LNHNV, CDR2 YYDKDF (reference sequence). This CDR3 spans 16 amino acids. CDR3 sequence reads: CATSQELAGITGELFF. As DNA, the CDR3 is TGTGCCACCAGCCAGGAGCTAGCGGGAATCACCGGGGAGCTGTTTTTT.

The chain carries TRBV28 and TRBJ1-3; D unresolved. The CDR3 sequence is 15 residues long. CDR1 MDHEN and CDR2 SYDVKM come from the germline V gene. Between the trimmed V and J ends, which lost 1 base and 0 bases, there was a span of 7 bases. The CDR3 spells CASSLFRTSGNTIYF. The CDR3 DNA sequence: TGTGCCAGCAGTTTATTCAGAACCTCTGGAAACACCATATATTTT.

V is TRBV5-6 and J is TRBJ2-1, with D tentatively TRBD2 (5 bases). The V end was cut by 0 bases, the J end by 8 bases, with 9 bases between. Germline CDR1 SGHDT, CDR2 YYEEEE. This CDR3 is built from 13 residues. The CDR3 nucleotides are TGTGCCAGCAGCTTGGCCGCGGGTCATGAGCAGTTCTTC. Protein sequence: CASSLAAGHEQFF. The entire variable domain, with the rest obtained from reference TRBV5-6 and TRBJ2-1, is as follows: DAGVTQSPTHLIKTRGQQVTLRCSPKSGHDTVSWYQQALGQGPQFIFQYYEEEERQRGNFPDRFSGHQFPNYSSELNVNALLLGDSALYLCASSLAAGHEQFFGPGTRLTVL.

The V gene is TRBV2, the J gene TRBJ2-5; D perhaps matches TRBD2 (6 bases). V dropped 6 bases and J dropped 8 bases, with 13 bases sitting between them. Germline V lookup: CDR1 SNHLY, CDR2 FYNNEI. The CDR3 is 12 amino acids. This CDR3 is CASRELAFTQYF. For the CDR3, the DNA is TGTGCCAGCAGGGAACTAGCCTTTACCCAGTACTTC.

This sequence joins TRBV11-3 and TRBJ2-1, with 11 bases lining up with TRBD2. Germline V gives CDR1 SGHNT, CDR2 YENEEA. The CDR3 loop spans 18 amino acids. The ends lost 5 bases at V and 1 base at J; junction bases unmatched: 10. The CDR3: CASSTSKGLAVSYNEQFF. In DNA form, the CDR3 reads TGTGCCAGCAGCACCTCTAAGGGACTAGCGGTATCCTACAATGAGCAGTTCTTC. Looking up the rest from reference TRBV11-3 and TRBJ2-1 gives the full variable domain: EAGVVQSPRYKIIEKKQPVAFWCNPISGHNTLYWYLQNLGQGPELLIRYENEEAVDDSQLPKDRFSAERLKGVDSTLKIQPAELGDSAVYLCASSTSKGLAVSYNEQFFGPGTRLTVL.

This chain connects TRBV18 to TRBJ2-7, with D unclear. Trimming cost V 4 bases and J 2 bases, with 9 bases left between them. This CDR3 is built from 13 residues. Germline V gene sequence: CDR1 KGHSH, CDR2 LQKENI. The CDR3 DNA reads TGTGCCAGCTCACGTGGCAGGACCTACGAGCAGTACTTC. This gives the protein CASSRGRTYEQYF.

The chain combines TRBV7-9 with TRBJ1-2, with a possible D match to TRBD1 (5 bases). This CDR3 is built from 13 residues. The germline gives CDR1 SEHNR, CDR2 FQNEAQ (reference sequence). The ends were cut back, 3 bases at V and 4 bases at J, with 9 bases in the middle. The CDR3 DNA is TGTGCCAGCAGCTTCGACAGCTCCTATGGCTACACCTTC. It encodes CASSFDSSYGYTF.